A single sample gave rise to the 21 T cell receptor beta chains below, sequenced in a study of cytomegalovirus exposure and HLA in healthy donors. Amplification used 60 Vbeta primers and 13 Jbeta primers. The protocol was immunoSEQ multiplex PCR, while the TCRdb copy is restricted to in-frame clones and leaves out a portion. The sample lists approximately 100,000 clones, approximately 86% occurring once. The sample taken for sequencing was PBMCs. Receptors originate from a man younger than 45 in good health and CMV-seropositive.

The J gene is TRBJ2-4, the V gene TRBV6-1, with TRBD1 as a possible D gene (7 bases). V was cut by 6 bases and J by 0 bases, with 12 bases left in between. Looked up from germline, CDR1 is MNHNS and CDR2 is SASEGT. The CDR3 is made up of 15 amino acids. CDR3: CASRGGQLAKNIQYF. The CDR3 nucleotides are TGTGCCAGCAGGGGGGGACAGCTAGCCAAAAACATTCAGTACTTC.

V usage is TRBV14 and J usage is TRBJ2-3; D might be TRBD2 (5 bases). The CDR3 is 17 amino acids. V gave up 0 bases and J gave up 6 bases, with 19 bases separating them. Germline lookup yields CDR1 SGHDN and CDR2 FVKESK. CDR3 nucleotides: TGTGCCAGCAGCCAAGAGGGTAGCGCGCCCCTGCGGGATACGCAGTATTTT. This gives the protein CASSQEGSAPLRDTQYF.

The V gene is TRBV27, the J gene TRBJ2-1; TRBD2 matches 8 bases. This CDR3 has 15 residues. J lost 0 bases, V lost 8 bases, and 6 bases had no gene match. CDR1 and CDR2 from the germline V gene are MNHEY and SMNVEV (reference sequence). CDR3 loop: CASPRGVGSYNEQFF. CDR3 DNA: TGTGCCAGCCCGCGGGGGGTAGGCTCCTACAATGAGCAGTTCTTC.

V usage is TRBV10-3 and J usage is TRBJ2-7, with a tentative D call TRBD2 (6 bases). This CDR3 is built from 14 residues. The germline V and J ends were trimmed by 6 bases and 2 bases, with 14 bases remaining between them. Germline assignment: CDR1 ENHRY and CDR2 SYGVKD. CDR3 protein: CAIRLTSSTYEQYF. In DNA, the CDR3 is TGTGCCATCAGGTTGACTAGTTCGACCTACGAGCAGTACTTC.

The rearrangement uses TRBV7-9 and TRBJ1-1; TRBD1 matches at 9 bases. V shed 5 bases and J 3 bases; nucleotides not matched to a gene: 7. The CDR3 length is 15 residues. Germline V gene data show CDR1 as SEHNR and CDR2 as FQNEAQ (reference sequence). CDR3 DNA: TGTGCCAGCAGCCAACCCGACAGGGGGGACACTGAAGCTTTCTTT. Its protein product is CASSQPDRGDTEAFF.

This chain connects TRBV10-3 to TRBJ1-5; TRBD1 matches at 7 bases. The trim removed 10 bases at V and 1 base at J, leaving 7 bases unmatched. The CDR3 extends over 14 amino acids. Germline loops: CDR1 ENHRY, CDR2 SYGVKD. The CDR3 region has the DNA TGTGCCACCCTACCGGGACAGAGCAATCAGCCCCAGCATTTT. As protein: CATLPGQSNQPQHF.

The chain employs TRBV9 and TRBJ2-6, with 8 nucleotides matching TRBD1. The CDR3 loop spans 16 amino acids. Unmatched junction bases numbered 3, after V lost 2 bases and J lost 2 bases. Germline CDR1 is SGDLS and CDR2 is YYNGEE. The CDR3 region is CASSVQGATGANVLTF. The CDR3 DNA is TGTGCCAGCAGCGTGCAGGGGGCAACTGGGGCCAACGTCCTGACTTTC. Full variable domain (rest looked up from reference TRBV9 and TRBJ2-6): DSGVTQTPKHLITATGQRVTLRCSPRSGDLSVYWYQQSLDQGLQFLIQYYNGEERAKGNILERFSAQQFPDLHSELNLSSLELGDSALYFCASSVQGATGANVLTFGAGSRLTVL.

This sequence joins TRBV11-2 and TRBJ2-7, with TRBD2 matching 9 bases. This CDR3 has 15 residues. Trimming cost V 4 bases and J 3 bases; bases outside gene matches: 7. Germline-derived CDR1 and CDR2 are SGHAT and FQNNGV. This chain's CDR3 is CASSSPSGNGYEQYF. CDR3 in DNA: TGTGCCAGCAGCTCCCCTAGCGGGAACGGCTACGAGCAGTACTTC.

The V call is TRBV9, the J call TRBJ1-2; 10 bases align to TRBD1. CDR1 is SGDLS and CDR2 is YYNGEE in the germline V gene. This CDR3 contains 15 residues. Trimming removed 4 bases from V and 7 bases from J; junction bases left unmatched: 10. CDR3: CASSNDRGRYSGYTF. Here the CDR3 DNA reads TGTGCCAGCAGCAACGACAGGGGGCGCTATTCTGGCTACACCTTC.

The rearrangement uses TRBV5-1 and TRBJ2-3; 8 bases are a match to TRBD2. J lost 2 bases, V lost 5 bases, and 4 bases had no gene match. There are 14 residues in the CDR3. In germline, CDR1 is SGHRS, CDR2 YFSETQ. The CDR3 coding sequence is TGCGCCAGCAGGACGGGAGGGATCACAGATACGCAGTATTTT. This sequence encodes CASRTGGITDTQYF.

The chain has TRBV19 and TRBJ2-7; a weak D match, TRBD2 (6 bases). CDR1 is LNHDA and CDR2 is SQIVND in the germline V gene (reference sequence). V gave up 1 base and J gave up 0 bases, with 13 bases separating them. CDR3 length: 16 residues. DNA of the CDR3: TGTGCCAGTAGTATAGGGGTAGCGGAAAGCTCCTACGAGCAGTACTTC. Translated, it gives CASSIGVAESSYEQYF.

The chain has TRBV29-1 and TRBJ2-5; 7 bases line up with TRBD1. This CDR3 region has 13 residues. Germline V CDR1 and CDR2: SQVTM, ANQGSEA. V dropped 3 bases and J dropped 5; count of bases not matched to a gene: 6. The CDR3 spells CSVERGRGETQYF. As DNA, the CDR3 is TGCAGCGTTGAGAGGGGGCGAGGGGAGACCCAGTACTTC.

The CDR3 coding sequence is TGTGCCAGCAGCTTGATAAGGGCCAGGGGCGGAGAGACCCAGTACTTC. It specifies CASSLIRARGGETQYF. The chain combines TRBV7-9 with TRBJ2-5; a possible D gene is TRBD1 (6 bases). V was pared by 3 bases and J by 4 bases, with 18 bases between. Germline loops: CDR1 SEHNR, CDR2 FQNEAQ (reference sequence). The CDR3 spans 16 residues. The full variable domain, in which reference TRBV7-9 and TRBJ2-5 provide the parts outside the CDR3, is DTGVSQNPRHKITKRGQNVTFRCDPISEHNRLYWYRQTLGQGPEFLTYFQNEAQLEKSRLLSDRFSAERPKGSFSTLEIQRTEQGDSAMYLCASSLIRARGGETQYFGPGTRLLVL.

CDR3 nucleotide sequence: TGCGCCAGCAGCCGAAAAATGAGCCATCTAGCCGATGACGTGGAGCTGTTTTTT. The encoded protein is CASSRKMSHLADDVELFF. The genes are TRBV5-1 and TRBJ2-2; D is perhaps TRBD2 (5 bases). V was clipped by 4 bases and J by 10 bases, with 29 bases between them. The V gene's germline CDR1 is SGHRS and CDR2 YFSETQ. This CDR3 is built from 18 residues.

CDR3 nucleotide sequence: TGTGCCAGCCGTAGCTTTGACAATGAGCAGTTCTTC. Protein sequence: CASRSFDNEQFF. This chain links TRBV2 with TRBJ2-1; D gene unclear. The germline V gene encodes CDR1 SNHLY and CDR2 FYNNEI. The CDR3 loop spans 12 amino acids. V lost 8 bases and J 5 bases, leaving 10 bases between the germline ends.

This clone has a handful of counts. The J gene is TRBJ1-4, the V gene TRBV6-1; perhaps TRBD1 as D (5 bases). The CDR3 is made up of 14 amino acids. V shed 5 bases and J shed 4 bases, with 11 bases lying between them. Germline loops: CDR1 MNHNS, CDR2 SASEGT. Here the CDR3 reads CASSFDRLNEKLFF. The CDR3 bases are TGTGCCAGCAGTTTTGACAGACTTAATGAAAAACTGTTTTTT.

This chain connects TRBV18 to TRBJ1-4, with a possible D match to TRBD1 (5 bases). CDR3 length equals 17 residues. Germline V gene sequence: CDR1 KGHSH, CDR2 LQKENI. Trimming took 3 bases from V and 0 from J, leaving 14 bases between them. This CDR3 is CASSPRAQVTTNEKLFF. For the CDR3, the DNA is TGTGCCAGCTCACCTAGGGCACAGGTTACAACTAATGAAAAACTGTTTTTT.

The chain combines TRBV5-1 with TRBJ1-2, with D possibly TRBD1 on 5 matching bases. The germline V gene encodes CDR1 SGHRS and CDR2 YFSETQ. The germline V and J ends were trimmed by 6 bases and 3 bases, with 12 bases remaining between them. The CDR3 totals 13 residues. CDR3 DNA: TGCGCCAGCAACCCCGGCAGGGACTATGGCTACACCTTC. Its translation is CASNPGRDYGYTF. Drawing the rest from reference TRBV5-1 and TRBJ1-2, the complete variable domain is KAGVTQTPRYLIKTRGQQVTLSCSPISGHRSVSWYQQTPGQGLQFLFEYFSETQRNKGNFPGRFSGRQFSNSRSEMNVSTLELGDSALYLCASNPGRDYGYTFGSGTRLTVV.

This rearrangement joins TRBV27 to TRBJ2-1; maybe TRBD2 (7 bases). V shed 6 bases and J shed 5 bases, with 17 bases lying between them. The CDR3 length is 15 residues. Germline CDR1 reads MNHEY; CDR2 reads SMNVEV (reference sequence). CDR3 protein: CASRARGGPNNEQFF. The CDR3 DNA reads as TGTGCCAGCAGGGCCCGCGGGGGCCCTAACAATGAGCAGTTCTTC.

The CDR3 DNA follows: TGCAGCGTCCTGACCAGGGGTCACACTGAAGCTTTCTTT. It is translated as CSVLTRGHTEAFF. V gene TRBV29-1 combines with J gene TRBJ1-1; maybe TRBD1 (6 bases). The CDR3 totals 13 residues. Per the germline V gene, CDR1 is SQVTM and CDR2 is ANQGSEA. V shed 6 bases and J shed 3 bases, with 14 bases lying between them.

The CDR3: CASSTAGAGDRGNGYTF. The CDR3 DNA follows: TGTGCCAGCAGCACAGCCGGAGCCGGGGACAGGGGGAATGGCTACACCTTC. The rearrangement uses TRBV7-9 and TRBJ1-2; 11 bases line up with TRBD1. The CDR3 sequence is 17 residues long. The V segment lost 5 bases and the J segment 6 bases; nucleotides outside the gene matches: 14. The germline gives CDR1 SEHNR, CDR2 FQNEAQ (reference sequence).